A selection of T cell receptor beta chains follows, all from one sample in a study of neurological immune-mediated disorders. A single record per CDR3 protein comes from TCRdb applying MiXCR to the 5' RACE reads. The sample has tens of thousands of distinct CDR3 sequences, approximately 5% seen once; the top ten hold over 2%. The sequenced sample consisted of PBMCs. These receptors came from a woman in her 70s with multiple sclerosis. Both conserved end residues are part of each CDR3. A D gene is named only where the DNA matches it firmly. A clone size is listed for some rows: how often the clone was seen (once, few, many), or a class if it is expanded.

J gene: TRBJ2-7; V gene: TRBV25-1; D gene: TRBD2; clone size: .; CDR3 DNA: TGTGCCAGCAGTGATACGGGACTATCGGAGGAGCAGTACTTC; CDR3 protein: CASSDTGLSEEQYF
J gene: TRBJ2-5; V gene: TRBV7-2; D gene: TRBD1; clone size: many; CDR3 DNA: TGTGCCAGCAGCTCCCCTTCGGACAGGGGCTTGTACCAAGAGACCCAGTACTTC; CDR3 protein: CASSSPSDRGLYQETQYF
J gene: TRBJ2-3; V gene: TRBV27; D gene: TRBD2; clone size: many; CDR3 DNA: TGTGCCAGCAGAACACTAGGCGGGAGGGCTACAGATACGCAGTATTTT; CDR3 protein: CASRTLGGRATDTQYF
J gene: TRBJ2-1; V gene: TRBV4-1; D gene: TRBD2; clone size: many; CDR3 DNA: TGCGCCAGCAGCCAAGGGACTAGCGGCGACAATGAGCAGTTCTTC; CDR3 protein: CASSQGTSGDNEQFF
J gene: TRBJ2-1; V gene: TRBV3-1; D gene: TRBD2; clone size: few; CDR3 DNA: TGTGCCAGCAGCTTCCGGACTAGTAGTAATGAGCAGTTCTTC; CDR3 protein: CASSFRTSSNEQFF
J gene: TRBJ2-1; V gene: TRBV10-3; D gene: .; clone size: many; CDR3 DNA: TGTGCCATCAGTGAATCAGGGGCCAATGAGCAGTTCTTC; CDR3 protein: CAISESGANEQFF
J gene: TRBJ2-1; V gene: TRBV5-1; D gene: TRBD2; clone size: many; CDR3 DNA: TGCGCCAGCGGACCCTTAGCGGGAAGTTACAATGAGCAGTTCTTC; CDR3 protein: CASGPLAGSYNEQFF
J gene: TRBJ1-4; V gene: TRBV12-3/TRBV12-4; D gene: .; clone size: many; CDR3 DNA: TGTGCCAGCAGTGGGAATAATGAAAAACTGTTTTTT; CDR3 protein: CASSGNNEKLFF
J gene: TRBJ2-7; V gene: TRBV7-8; D gene: TRBD2; clone size: once; CDR3 DNA: TGTGCCAGCAGCATAGGACTAGCGGGAAATTACGAGCAGTACTTC; CDR3 protein: CASSIGLAGNYEQYF
J gene: TRBJ1-2; V gene: TRBV20-1; D gene: .; clone size: many; CDR3 DNA: TGCAGTGCTGGAAGACAATATGGCTACACCTTC; CDR3 protein: CSAGRQYGYTF
J gene: TRBJ2-7; V gene: TRBV29-1; D gene: .; clone size: many; CDR3 DNA: TGCAGCGTTGTAGGAACAGGGTTCTACGAGCAGTACTTC; CDR3 protein: CSVVGTGFYEQYF
J gene: TRBJ1-1; V gene: TRBV6-5; D gene: TRBD1; clone size: .; CDR3 DNA: TGTGCCAGCAGTTACGGACAGGGGGCTGAAGCTTTCTTT; CDR3 protein: CASSYGQGAEAFF
J gene: TRBJ1-1; V gene: TRBV5-1; D gene: .; clone size: .; CDR3 DNA: TGCGCCAGCAGCCGCGGCTGGACGGGGAACACTGAAGCTTTCTTT; CDR3 protein: CASSRGWTGNTEAFF
J gene: TRBJ2-5; V gene: TRBV7-2; D gene: TRBD1; clone size: many; CDR3 DNA: TGTGCCAGCAGCTCTACAGGGGGCAGGGAGACCCAGTACTTC; CDR3 protein: CASSSTGGRETQYF
J gene: TRBJ1-1; V gene: TRBV12-3/TRBV12-4; D gene: TRBD1; clone size: many; CDR3 DNA: TGTGCCAGCAGGACAGGACAGGGATTAACTGAAGCTTTCTTT; CDR3 protein: CASRTGQGLTEAFF
J gene: TRBJ1-5; V gene: TRBV12-3/TRBV12-4; D gene: .; clone size: .; CDR3 DNA: TGTGCCAACAGGATTAGTGACAGGCATAGCAATCAGCCCCAGCATTTT; CDR3 protein: CANRISDRHSNQPQHF
J gene: TRBJ2-7; V gene: TRBV3-1; D gene: .; clone size: many; CDR3 DNA: TGTGCCAGCAGCCAAGAAGGTCTGGGCTCCTACGAGCAGTACTTC; CDR3 protein: CASSQEGLGSYEQYF
J gene: TRBJ2-7; V gene: TRBV10-3; D gene: .; clone size: many; CDR3 DNA: TGTGCCATCAGTGAGACCCCCTCTTCATCCTACGAGCAGTACTTC; CDR3 protein: CAISETPSSSYEQYF
J gene: TRBJ1-1; V gene: TRBV20-1; D gene: .; clone size: many; CDR3 DNA: TGCAGTGCTAGAGATTGGCGGCAGCCTGAAGCTTTCTTT; CDR3 protein: CSARDWRQPEAFF
J gene: TRBJ2-3; V gene: TRBV11-2; D gene: TRBD2; clone size: many; CDR3 DNA: TGTGCCAGCAGCTTTCCTACTAGCGGGAGGAATACGCAGTATTTT; CDR3 protein: CASSFPTSGRNTQYF
J gene: TRBJ1-6; V gene: TRBV7-2; D gene: .; clone size: many; CDR3 DNA: TGTGCCAGCAGCTTGGGGCAAGCCTATAATTCACCCCTCCACTTT; CDR3 protein: CASSLGQAYNSPLHF
J gene: TRBJ2-1; V gene: TRBV20-1; D gene: TRBD2; clone size: many; CDR3 DNA: TGCAGTGCTAGCAGGACTAGCGGGAGGGCCAATGAGCAGTTCTTC; CDR3 protein: CSASRTSGRANEQFF
J gene: TRBJ2-1; V gene: TRBV7-2; D gene: .; clone size: many; CDR3 DNA: TGTGCCAGCAGCCCCGACTACTCCTACAATGAGCAGTTCTTC; CDR3 protein: CASSPDYSYNEQFF
J gene: TRBJ2-7; V gene: TRBV7-2; D gene: .; clone size: many; CDR3 DNA: TGTGCCAGCAGCGTAGGGGACCTGGGGTACGAGCAGTACTTC; CDR3 protein: CASSVGDLGYEQYF
J gene: TRBJ2-5; V gene: TRBV3-1; D gene: TRBD2; clone size: many; CDR3 DNA: TGTGACAGCAGCAAACTGGGACTAGCGGCGGACTTC; CDR3 protein: CDSSKLGLAADF
J gene: TRBJ1-4; V gene: TRBV3-1; D gene: TRBD1; clone size: many; CDR3 DNA: TGTGCCAGCAGCACCCGGACAGGGGGCTCTGAAAAACTGTTTTTT; CDR3 protein: CASSTRTGGSEKLFF
J gene: TRBJ2-1; V gene: TRBV18; D gene: TRBD2; clone size: many; CDR3 DNA: TGTGCCAGCTCACCACCGGGAGGACTAGCGGGATACAATGAGCAGTTCTTC; CDR3 protein: CASSPPGGLAGYNEQFF
J gene: TRBJ2-7; V gene: TRBV7-2; D gene: .; clone size: many; CDR3 DNA: TGTGCCAGCAGCTTACTAACAGTAAGCTCCTACGAGCAGTACTTC; CDR3 protein: CASSLLTVSSYEQYF
J gene: TRBJ1-5; V gene: TRBV5-1; D gene: TRBD1; clone size: medium-sized; CDR3 DNA: TGCGCCAGCAGCCCCACCGGGACAGGGATTCAGCCCCAGCATTTT; CDR3 protein: CASSPTGTGIQPQHF
J gene: TRBJ2-1; V gene: TRBV7-2; D gene: .; clone size: many; CDR3 DNA: TGTGCCAGCAGCTCCCATGGGTCCTACAATGAGCAGTTCTTC; CDR3 protein: CASSSHGSYNEQFF
J gene: TRBJ1-2; V gene: TRBV6-2/TRBV6-3; D gene: TRBD1; clone size: few; CDR3 DNA: TGTGCCAGCAGCCAAAAAACAGGGGGCGTTAACTATGGCTACACCTTC; CDR3 protein: CASSQKTGGVNYGYTF
J gene: TRBJ2-1; V gene: TRBV6-2/TRBV6-3; D gene: TRBD1; clone size: many; CDR3 DNA: TGTGCCAGCAGTTACAGGCGCTCAGGGGGCAATGAGCAGTTCTTC; CDR3 protein: CASSYRRSGGNEQFF
J gene: TRBJ1-3; V gene: TRBV2; D gene: .; clone size: few; CDR3 DNA: TGTGCCAGCAGGACACAGGCCGGCTCTGGAAACACCATATATTTT; CDR3 protein: CASRTQAGSGNTIYF
J gene: TRBJ2-1; V gene: TRBV9; D gene: TRBD2; clone size: many; CDR3 DNA: TGTGCCAGCAGCGTAGACCCCCTGGCGGGAGGGATGCTCAATGAGCAGTTCTTC; CDR3 protein: CASSVDPLAGGMLNEQFF
J gene: TRBJ2-2; V gene: TRBV3-1; D gene: TRBD1; clone size: many; CDR3 DNA: TGTGCCAGCAGCCCCTGGGACAGGGGAACCGGGGAGCTGTTTTTT; CDR3 protein: CASSPWDRGTGELFF
J gene: TRBJ2-5; V gene: TRBV4-2; D gene: TRBD2; clone size: many; CDR3 DNA: TGTGCCAGCAGCCAGCGCCTAGCGGACCAAGAGACCCAGTACTTC; CDR3 protein: CASSQRLADQETQYF
J gene: TRBJ2-1; V gene: TRBV7-9; D gene: .; clone size: few; CDR3 DNA: TGTGCCAGCAGTTCCAGCGGAAGGATGAGGCAGGGGGGAGGGAATGAGCAGTTCTTC; CDR3 protein: CASSSSGRMRQGGGNEQFF
J gene: TRBJ2-1; V gene: TRBV7-6; D gene: TRBD2; clone size: .; CDR3 DNA: TGTGCCATCAGCTTAGATCCGGGACTAGGCTACAATGAGCAGTTCTTC; CDR3 protein: CAISLDPGLGYNEQFF
J gene: TRBJ1-1; V gene: TRBV5-1; D gene: TRBD1; clone size: many; CDR3 DNA: TGCGCCAGCAGCCTACAGGGGATTAGCGACACTGAAGCTTTCTTT; CDR3 protein: CASSLQGISDTEAFF
J gene: TRBJ2-3; V gene: TRBV20-1; D gene: .; clone size: many; CDR3 DNA: TGCAGTGCTAAAGACTCCCCAGATACGCAGTATTTT; CDR3 protein: CSAKDSPDTQYF
J gene: TRBJ1-5; V gene: TRBV12-3/TRBV12-4; D gene: .; clone size: many; CDR3 DNA: TGTGCCAGCAGGGACGGACAGACATACAATCAGCCCCAGCATTTT; CDR3 protein: CASRDGQTYNQPQHF
J gene: TRBJ1-4; V gene: TRBV15; D gene: .; clone size: many; CDR3 DNA: TGTGCCACCAGCAGAGAGAGGGGAGGTGAAAAACTGTTTTTT; CDR3 protein: CATSRERGGEKLFF
J gene: TRBJ2-3; V gene: TRBV5-1; D gene: .; clone size: many; CDR3 DNA: TGCGCCAGCAGCTTGGAAGCTAGGTGGGATACGCAGTATTTT; CDR3 protein: CASSLEARWDTQYF
J gene: TRBJ1-5; V gene: TRBV7-8; D gene: .; clone size: many; CDR3 DNA: TGTGCCAGCACCCCTGCTCGGATAGGGGGCAATCAGCCCCAGCATTTT; CDR3 protein: CASTPARIGGNQPQHF
J gene: TRBJ2-1; V gene: TRBV20-1; D gene: .; clone size: few; CDR3 DNA: TGCAGTGCTACCCTACGGGGTAATGAGCAGTTCTTC; CDR3 protein: CSATLRGNEQFF
J gene: TRBJ2-3; V gene: TRBV2; D gene: .; clone size: .; CDR3 DNA: TGTGCCAGCAAGGCTAGCTTCACAGATACGCAGTATTTT; CDR3 protein: CASKASFTDTQYF
J gene: TRBJ2-1; V gene: TRBV3-1; D gene: .; clone size: many; CDR3 DNA: TGTGCCAGCAGCCAAGGGGGATCAGTCCCCACCAATGAGCAGTTCTTC; CDR3 protein: CASSQGGSVPTNEQFF
J gene: TRBJ2-7; V gene: TRBV5-1; D gene: .; clone size: many; CDR3 DNA: TGCGCCAGCAGCTTGGTGGACTCCTACGAGCAGTACTTC; CDR3 protein: CASSLVDSYEQYF
J gene: TRBJ2-7; V gene: TRBV5-1; D gene: TRBD2; clone size: many; CDR3 DNA: TGCGCCAGCAGCCGGACTAGCGGGAGTTCCCCCTACGAGCAGTACTTC; CDR3 protein: CASSRTSGSSPYEQYF